The clone carrying this TCR beta chain came up many times. What it binds is not known. The data were taken from a study of human T cells and chemical hapten exposure. General study points: Expanded TCRs grouped into significantly more large CDR3 similarity clusters than controls produced.

Documented time point: pre-sensitization, week 0. This sample's treatment: therapeutic diphenylcyclopropenone sensitization with weekly scalp DPC. Each CDR3 protein gets one entry after TCRdb re-called the RACE reads with MiXCR. The sample holds around 60,000 distinct CDR3 sequences, approximately 6.7% seen once. The CDR3 extends over 16 amino acids. V lost 3 bases and J lost 0, with 14 bases in between. Germline V CDR1 and CDR2: SEHNR, FQNEAQ (reference sequence). This receptor was taken from a woman aged 25 to 45 with alopecia areata. Some clones in this sample may be carry-over from other donors' samples. Here the sequenced sample was whole blood, taken in connection with sensitization to the hapten diphenylcyclopropenone (DPC). This chain uses TRBV7-9 with TRBJ1-2, with D unclear. The CDR3 protein is CASSLFAGMPNYGYTF. The CDR3 nucleotides are TGTGCCAGCAGCTTGTTTGCAGGCATGCCTAACTATGGCTACACCTTC.